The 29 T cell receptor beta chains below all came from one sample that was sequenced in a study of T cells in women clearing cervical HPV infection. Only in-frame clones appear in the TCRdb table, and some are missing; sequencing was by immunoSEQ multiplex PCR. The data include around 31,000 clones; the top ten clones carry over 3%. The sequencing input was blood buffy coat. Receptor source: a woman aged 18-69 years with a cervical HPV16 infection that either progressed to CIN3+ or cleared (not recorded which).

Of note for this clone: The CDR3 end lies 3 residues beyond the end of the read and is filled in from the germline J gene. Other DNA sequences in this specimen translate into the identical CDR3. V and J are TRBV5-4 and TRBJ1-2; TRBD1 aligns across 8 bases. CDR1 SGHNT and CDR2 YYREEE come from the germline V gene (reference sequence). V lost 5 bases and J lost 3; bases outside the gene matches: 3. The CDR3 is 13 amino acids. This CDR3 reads CASRRGQDYGYTF. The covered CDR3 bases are TGTGCCAGCAGAAGGGGACAGGACTATGGC.

The CDR3 bases that were read are TGTGCCAGCAGGAAGCCAGGGGGACCTCACAATGAG. Protein product: CASRKPGGPHNE. The CDR3 in its entirety is CASRKPGGPHNEQFF. The chain employs TRBV5-4 and TRBJ2-1, with 7 bases fitting TRBD1. The read terminates 3 residues ahead of where the CDR3 ends, so the germline J gene completes it. In germline, CDR1 is SGHNT, CDR2 YYREEE (reference sequence). The CDR3 sequence is 15 residues long. V was pared by 5 bases and J by 5 bases, with 10 bases of the junction left unmatched.

This chain's CDR3 is CASSEGGAYGYTF. Partial CDR3 DNA: TGTGCCAGCAGTGAGGGGGGGGCCTATGGC. The V and J genes are TRBV2 and TRBJ1-2; a possible D gene is TRBD1 (6 bases). The CDR3 end lies 3 residues beyond the end of the read and is filled in from the germline J gene. CDR3 length equals 13 residues. Germline V gene data show CDR1 as SNHLY and CDR2 as FYNNEI. V shed 3 bases and J shed 4 bases, with 9 bases lying between them.

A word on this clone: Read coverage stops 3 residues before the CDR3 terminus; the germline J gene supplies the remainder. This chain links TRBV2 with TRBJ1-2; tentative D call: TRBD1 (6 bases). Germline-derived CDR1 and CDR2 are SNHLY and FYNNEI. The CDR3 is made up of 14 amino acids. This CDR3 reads CASSEVGGAKGYTF. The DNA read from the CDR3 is TGTGCCAGCAGTGAAGTAGGGGGGGCGAAGGGC.

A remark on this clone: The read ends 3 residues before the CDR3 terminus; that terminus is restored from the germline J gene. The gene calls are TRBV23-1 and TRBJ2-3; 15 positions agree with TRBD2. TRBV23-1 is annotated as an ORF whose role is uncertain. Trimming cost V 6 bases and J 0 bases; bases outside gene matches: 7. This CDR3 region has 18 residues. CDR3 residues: CASSPGLAGGDSTDTQYF. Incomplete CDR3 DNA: TGCGCCAGCAGCCCCGGACTAGCGGGGGGGGACAGCACAGATACG.

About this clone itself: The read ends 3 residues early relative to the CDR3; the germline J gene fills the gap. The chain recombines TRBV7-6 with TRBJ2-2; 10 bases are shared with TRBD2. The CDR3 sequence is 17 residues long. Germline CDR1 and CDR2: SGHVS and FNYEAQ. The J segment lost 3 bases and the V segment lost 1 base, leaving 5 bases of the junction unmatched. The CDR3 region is CASSLESGGAYTGELFF. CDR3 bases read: TGTGCCAGCAGCTTAGAGAGCGGGGGGGCTTACACCGGGGAG.

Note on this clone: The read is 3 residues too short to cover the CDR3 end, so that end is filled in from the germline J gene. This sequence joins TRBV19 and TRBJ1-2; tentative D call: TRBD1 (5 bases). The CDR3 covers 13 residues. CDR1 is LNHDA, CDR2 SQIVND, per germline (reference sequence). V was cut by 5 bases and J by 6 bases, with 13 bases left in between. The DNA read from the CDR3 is TGTGCCAGTAGTCCCAGGGCGGATGATGGC. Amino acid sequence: CASSPRADDG. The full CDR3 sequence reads CASSPRADDGYTF.

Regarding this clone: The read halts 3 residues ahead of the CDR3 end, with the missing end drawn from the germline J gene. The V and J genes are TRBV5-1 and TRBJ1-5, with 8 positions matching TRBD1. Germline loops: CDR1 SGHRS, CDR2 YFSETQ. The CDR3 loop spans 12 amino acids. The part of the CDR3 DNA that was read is TGCGCCAGCAGCCCCGGACAGGGCCCC. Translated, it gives CASSPGQGP. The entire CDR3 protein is CASSPGQGPQHF.

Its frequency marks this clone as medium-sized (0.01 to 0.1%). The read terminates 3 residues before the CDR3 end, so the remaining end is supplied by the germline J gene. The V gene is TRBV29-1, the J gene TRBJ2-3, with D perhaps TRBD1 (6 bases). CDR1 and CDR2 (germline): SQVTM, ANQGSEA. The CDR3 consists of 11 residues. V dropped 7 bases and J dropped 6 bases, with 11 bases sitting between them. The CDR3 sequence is CSARGSDTQYF. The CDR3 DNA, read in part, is TGCAGCGCAAGGGGGTCCGATACG.

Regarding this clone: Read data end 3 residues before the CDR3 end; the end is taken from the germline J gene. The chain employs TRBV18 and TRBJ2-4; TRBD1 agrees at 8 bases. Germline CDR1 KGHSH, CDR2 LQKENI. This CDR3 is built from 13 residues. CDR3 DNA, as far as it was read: TGTGCCAGCTCCACAGGGGGAAACTATGGT. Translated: CASSTGGNYG. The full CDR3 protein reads CASSTGGNYGQYF. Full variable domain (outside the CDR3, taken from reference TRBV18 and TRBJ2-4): NAGVMQNPRHLVRRRGQEARLRCSPMKGHSHVYWYRQLPEEGLKFMVYLQKENIIDESGMPKERFSAEFPKEGPSILRIQQVVRGDSAAYFCASSTGGNYGQYFGAGTRLSVL.

Here the CDR3 reads CSAAGGPYEQYF. Partial CDR3 DNA: TGCAGTGCTGCAGGGGGCCCCTACGAG. The rearrangement joins TRBV20-1 to TRBJ2-7; TRBD1 aligns across 8 bases. The read gets to within 3 residues of the CDR3 end, and the germline J gene fills in the rest. Per germline, CDR1 DFQATT and CDR2 SNEGSKA (reference sequence). The trim removed 5 bases at V and 2 bases at J, leaving 2 bases unmatched. There are 12 residues in the CDR3.

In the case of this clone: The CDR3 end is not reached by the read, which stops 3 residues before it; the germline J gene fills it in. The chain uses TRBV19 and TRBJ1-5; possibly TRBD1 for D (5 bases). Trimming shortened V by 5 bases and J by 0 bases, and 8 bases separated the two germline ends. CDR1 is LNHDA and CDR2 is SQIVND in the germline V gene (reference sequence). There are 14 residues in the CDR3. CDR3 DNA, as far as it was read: TGTGCCAGTAGTCCTGACAGTAGCAATCAGCCC. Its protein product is CASSPDSSNQP. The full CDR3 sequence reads CASSPDSSNQPQHF.

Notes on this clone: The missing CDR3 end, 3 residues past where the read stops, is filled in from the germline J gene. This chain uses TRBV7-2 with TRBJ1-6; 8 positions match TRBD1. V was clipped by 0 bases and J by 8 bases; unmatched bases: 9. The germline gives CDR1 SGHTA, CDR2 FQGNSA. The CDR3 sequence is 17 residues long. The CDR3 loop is CASSLAGWTGRDSPLHF. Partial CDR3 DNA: TGTGCCAGCAGCTTAGCCGGGTGGACAGGGAGGGATTCACCC.

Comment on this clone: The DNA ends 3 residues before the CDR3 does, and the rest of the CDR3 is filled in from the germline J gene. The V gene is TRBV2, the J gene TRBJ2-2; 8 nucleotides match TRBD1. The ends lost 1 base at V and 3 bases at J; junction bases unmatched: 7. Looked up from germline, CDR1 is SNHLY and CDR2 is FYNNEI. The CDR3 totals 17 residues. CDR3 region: CASSEDLQGVHTGELFF. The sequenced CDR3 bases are TGTGCCAGCAGTGAAGACCTACAGGGGGTCCACACCGGGGAG.

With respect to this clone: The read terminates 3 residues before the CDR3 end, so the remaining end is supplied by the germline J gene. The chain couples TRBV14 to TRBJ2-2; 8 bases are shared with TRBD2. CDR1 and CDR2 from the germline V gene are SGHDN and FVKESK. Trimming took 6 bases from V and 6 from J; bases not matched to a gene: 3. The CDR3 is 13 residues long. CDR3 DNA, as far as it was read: TGTGCCAGCAGACGACTAGCGTCCGGGGAG. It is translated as CASRRLASGE. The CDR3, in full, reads CASRRLASGELFF.

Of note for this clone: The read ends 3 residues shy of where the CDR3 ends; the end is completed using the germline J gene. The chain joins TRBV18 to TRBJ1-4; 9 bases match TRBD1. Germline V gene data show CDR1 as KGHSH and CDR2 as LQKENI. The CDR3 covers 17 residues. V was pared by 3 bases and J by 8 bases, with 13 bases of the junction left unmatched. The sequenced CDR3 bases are TGTGCCAGCTCACCGTCCCGGGACAGGGACGGGGCCGAAAAA. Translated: CASSPSRDRDGAEK. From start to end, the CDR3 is CASSPSRDRDGAEKLFF. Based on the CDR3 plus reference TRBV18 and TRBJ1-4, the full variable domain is NAGVMQNPRHLVRRRGQEARLRCSPMKGHSHVYWYRQLPEEGLKFMVYLQKENIIDESGMPKERFSAEFPKEGPSILRIQQVVRGDSAAYFCASSPSRDRDGAEKLFFGSGTQLSVL.

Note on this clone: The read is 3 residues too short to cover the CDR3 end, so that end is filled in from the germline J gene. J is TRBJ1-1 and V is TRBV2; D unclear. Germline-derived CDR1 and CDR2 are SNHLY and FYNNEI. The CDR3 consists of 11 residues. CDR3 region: CASSSRSQAFF. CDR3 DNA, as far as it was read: TGTGCCAGCAGTAGTCGGTCCCAA.

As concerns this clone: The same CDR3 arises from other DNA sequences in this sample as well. CDR3 protein: CASSLRDSYNSPLFF. The CDR3 DNA, read in part, is TGTGCCAGCAGCTTACGGGACTCCTATAATTCACCG. The J gene is TRBJ2-2, the V gene TRBV7-9; possible D gene TRBD2, 6 bases. The CDR3 goes on 3 residues after the read ends, and that part is filled in from the germline J gene. The germline gives CDR1 SEHNR, CDR2 FQNEAQ (reference sequence). The CDR3 has 15 residues. Combining the CDR3 with reference TRBV7-9 and TRBJ2-2 gives the whole variable domain DTGVSQNPRHKITKRGQNVTFRCDPISEHNRLYWYRQTLGQGPEFLTYFQNEAQLEKSRLLSDRFSAERPKGSFSTLEIQRTEQGDSAMYLCASSLRDSYNSPLFFGEGSRLTVL.

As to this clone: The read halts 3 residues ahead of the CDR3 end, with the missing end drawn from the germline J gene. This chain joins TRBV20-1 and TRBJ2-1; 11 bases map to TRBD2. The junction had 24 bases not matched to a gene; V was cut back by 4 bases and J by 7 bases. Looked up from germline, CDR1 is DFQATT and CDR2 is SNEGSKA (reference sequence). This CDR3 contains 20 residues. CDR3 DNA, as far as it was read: TGCAGTGCTAACGACATGACTAGCGGGGAAGAGGGCTCTTGGTTGAATGAG. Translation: CSANDMTSGEEGSWLNE. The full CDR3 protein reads CSANDMTSGEEGSWLNEQFF.

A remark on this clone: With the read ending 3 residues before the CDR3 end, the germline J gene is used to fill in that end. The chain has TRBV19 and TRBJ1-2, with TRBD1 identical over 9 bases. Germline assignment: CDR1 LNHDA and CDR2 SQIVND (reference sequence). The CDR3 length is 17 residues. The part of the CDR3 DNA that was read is TGTGCCAGTAGTCACAGGGGGCCGGACCATCATAACAATGAC. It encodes CASSHRGPDHHNND. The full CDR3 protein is CASSHRGPDHHNNDYTF.

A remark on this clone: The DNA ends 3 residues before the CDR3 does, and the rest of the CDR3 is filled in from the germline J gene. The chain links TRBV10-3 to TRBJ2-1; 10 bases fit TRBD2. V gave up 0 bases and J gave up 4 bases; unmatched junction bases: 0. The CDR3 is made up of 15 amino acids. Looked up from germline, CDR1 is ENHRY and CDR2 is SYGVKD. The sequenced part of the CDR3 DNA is TGTGCCATCAGTGAGTCAGCGGGGGGGTACAATGAG. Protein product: CAISESAGGYNE. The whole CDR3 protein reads CAISESAGGYNEQFF.

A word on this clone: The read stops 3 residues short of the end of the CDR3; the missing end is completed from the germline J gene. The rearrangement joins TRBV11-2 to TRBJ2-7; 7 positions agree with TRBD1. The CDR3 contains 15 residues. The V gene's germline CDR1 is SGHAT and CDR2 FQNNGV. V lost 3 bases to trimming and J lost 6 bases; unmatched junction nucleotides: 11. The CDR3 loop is CASSLTGWISAEQYF. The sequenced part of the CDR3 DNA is TGTGCCAGCAGCTTGACAGGGTGGATAAGTGCCGAG.

The CDR3 DNA, read in part, is TGTGCCAGCTCACAGGGACATACCGAGACG. Translation: CASSQGHTET. The full CDR3 protein is CASSQGHTETQYF. The chain links TRBV18 to TRBJ2-3, with a possible D match to TRBD1 (6 bases). With the read ending 3 residues before the CDR3 end, the germline J gene is used to fill in that end. Germline CDR1 is KGHSH and CDR2 is LQKENI. There are 13 residues in the CDR3.

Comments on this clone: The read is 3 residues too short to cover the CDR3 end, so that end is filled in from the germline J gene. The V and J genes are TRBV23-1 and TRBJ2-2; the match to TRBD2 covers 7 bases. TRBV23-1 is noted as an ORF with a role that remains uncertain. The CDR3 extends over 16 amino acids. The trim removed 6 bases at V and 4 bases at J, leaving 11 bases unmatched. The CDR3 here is CASRGDYSEGTGELFF. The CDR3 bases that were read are TGCGCCAGCAGGGGGGACTATTCTGAGGGCACCGGGGAG.

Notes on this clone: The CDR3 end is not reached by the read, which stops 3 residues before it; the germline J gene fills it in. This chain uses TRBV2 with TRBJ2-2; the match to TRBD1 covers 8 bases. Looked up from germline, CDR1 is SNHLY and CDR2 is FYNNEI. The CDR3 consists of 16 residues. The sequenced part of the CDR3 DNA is TGTGCCAGCAGTAGGGACAGGCCCTCAACTAATGAAAAG. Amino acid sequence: CASSRDRPSTNEK. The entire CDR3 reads CASSRDRPSTNEKLFF.

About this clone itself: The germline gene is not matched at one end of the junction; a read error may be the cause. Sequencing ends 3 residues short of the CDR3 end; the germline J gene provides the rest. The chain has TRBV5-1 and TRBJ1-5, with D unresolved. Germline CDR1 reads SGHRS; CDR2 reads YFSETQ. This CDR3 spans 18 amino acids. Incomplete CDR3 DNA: TGCGCCAGCAGCTTGAGGTCCCGGACTGAAAATAGCGATCAGCCC. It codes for CASSLRSRTENSDQP. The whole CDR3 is CASSLRSRTENSDQPQHF.

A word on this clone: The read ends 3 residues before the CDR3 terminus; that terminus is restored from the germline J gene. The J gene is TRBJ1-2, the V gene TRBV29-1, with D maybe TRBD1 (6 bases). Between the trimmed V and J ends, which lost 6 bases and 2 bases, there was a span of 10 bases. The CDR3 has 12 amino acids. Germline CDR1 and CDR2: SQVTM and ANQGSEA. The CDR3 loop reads CSVEGENYGYTF. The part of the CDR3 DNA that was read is TGCAGCGTAGAGGGGGAGAACTATGGC.

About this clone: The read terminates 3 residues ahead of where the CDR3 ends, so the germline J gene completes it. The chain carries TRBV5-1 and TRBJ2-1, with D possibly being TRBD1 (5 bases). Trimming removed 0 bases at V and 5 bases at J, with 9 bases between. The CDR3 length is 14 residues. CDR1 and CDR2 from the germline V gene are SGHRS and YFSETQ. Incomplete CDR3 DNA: TGCGCCAGCAGCTTGGATTCGACAGACAATGAG. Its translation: CASSLDSTDNE. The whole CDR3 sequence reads CASSLDSTDNEQFF.

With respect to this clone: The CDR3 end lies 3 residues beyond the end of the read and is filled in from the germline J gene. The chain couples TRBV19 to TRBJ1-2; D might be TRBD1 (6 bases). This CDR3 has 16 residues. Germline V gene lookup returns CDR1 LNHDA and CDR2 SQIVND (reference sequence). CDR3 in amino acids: CASSIPSGGAEDTYTF. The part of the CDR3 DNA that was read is TGTGCCAGTAGTATACCCTCCGGGGGGGCCGAAGATACC.